This TCR beta chain appears in the sequencing data of a study of blood T cells in healthy people across ages. Study as a whole: About one barcoded TCR beta cDNA was captured per two T cells.

Healthy Caucasian individuals from Russia aged roughly 6 to 100 were enrolled as donors. This clonotype was seen only a few times. Its antigen is not known. A second about 6 to 12 cycle PCR used barcoded and J-beta primers. The study obtained at least 3 million CDR3-containing paired-end reads from every sample. TCRdb reprocessed the 5' RACE reads via MiXCR and lists one record per CDR3 protein. This table holds 750,000 to 950,000 distinct CDR3 sequences, roughly 25% found once. Study results and limitations: Older individuals had lower TCR beta diversity per million T cells (the decline was roughly linear).

The CDR3 covers 15 residues. Trimming took 1 base from V and 5 from J, leaving 11 bases between them. Germline loops: CDR1 LNHNV, CDR2 YYDKDF (reference sequence). The same data also went into a second study, on T cells of mothers and their children.

The chain carries TRBV15 and TRBJ1-4, with D perhaps matching TRBD1 (6 bases). Sequencing was done on a sample of blood. The TCR comes from a boy between 5 and 17 years old in good health. Here the CDR3 reads CATSRAGQWNEKLFF. CDR3 bases: TGTGCCACCAGCAGAGCTGGACAGTGGAATGAAAAACTGTTTTTT.